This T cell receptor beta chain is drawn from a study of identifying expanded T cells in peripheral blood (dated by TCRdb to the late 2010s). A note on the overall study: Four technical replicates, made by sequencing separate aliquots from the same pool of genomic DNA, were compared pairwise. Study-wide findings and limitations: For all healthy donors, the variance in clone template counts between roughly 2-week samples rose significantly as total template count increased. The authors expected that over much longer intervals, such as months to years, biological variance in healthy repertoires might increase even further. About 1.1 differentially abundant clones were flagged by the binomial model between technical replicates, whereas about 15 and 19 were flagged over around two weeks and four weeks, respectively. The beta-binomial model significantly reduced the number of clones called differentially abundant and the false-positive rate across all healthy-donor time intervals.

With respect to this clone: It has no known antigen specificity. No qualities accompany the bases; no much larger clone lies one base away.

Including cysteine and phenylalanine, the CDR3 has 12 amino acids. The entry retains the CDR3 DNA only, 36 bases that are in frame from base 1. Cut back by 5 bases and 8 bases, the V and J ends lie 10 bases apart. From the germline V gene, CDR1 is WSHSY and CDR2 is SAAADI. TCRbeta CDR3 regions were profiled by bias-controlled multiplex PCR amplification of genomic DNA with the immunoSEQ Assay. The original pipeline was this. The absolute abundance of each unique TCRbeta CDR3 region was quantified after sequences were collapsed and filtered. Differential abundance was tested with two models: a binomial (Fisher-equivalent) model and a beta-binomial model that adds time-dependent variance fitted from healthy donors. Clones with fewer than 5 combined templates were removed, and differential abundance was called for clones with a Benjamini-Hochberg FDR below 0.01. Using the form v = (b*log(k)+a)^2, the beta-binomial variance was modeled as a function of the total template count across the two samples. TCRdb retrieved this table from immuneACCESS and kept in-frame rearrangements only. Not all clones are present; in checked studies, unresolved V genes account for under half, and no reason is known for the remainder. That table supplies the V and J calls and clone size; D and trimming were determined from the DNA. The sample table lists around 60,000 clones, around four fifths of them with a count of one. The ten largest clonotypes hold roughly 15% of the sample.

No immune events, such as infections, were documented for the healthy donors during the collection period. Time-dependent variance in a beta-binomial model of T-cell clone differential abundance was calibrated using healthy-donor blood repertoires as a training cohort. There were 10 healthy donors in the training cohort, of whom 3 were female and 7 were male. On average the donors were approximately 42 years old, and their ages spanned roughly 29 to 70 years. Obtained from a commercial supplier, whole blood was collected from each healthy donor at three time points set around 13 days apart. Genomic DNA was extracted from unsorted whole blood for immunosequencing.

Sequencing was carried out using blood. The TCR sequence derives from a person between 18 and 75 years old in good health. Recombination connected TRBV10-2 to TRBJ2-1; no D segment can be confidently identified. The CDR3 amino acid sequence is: CASSYFEDEQFF. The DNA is TGCGCCAGCAGTTATTTCGAAGATGAGCAGTTCTTC.